The T cell receptor beta chain described here comes from a study of Graves' ophthalmopathy and Graves' hyperthyroidism. Reliance was placed on clinical symptoms, serum thyroxine, TRAb, thyroid ultrasound and orbital computed tomography for diagnosis. Transcripts of RNA were the source for amplifying TCR beta CDR3 regions. Scientists carried out first-round RT-PCR using HTBI primers and then a second-round multiplex PCR. One entry per CDR3 protein results from TCRdb running MiXCR on the multiplex PCR reads. The sample includes about 400,000 distinct CDR3 sequences, around 18% of them seen just once. This clonotype has a handful of counts. The CDR3 has 14 residues. Germline V gives CDR1 MNHEY, CDR2 SMNVEV (reference sequence). The ends were cut back, 5 bases at V and 7 bases at J, with 18 bases in the middle.

This sequence originates from a woman aged 18-29 years with Graves' ophthalmopathy. The specimen sequenced was peripheral blood. This chain uses TRBV27 with TRBJ2-7; D is uncertain. The CDR3 DNA reads TGTGCCAGCAGTACGGTAGAGCAGCCTCTGGAGCAGTACTTC. As protein: CASSTVEQPLEQYF.